Listed below are T cell receptor beta chains from one sample, sequenced in a study of shared clonotypes between healthy human individuals. Profiling relied on immunoSEQ multiplex PCR, and the TCRdb table lists in-frame clones only, not all of them. The data hold roughly 2.5 million clones, with more than 80% observed a single time. Sequencing was done on a sample of naive CD4+ T cells sorted from blood. Receptors were obtained from a man aged 18 to 35 in good health. Each CDR3 is given with its conserved first and last residue. Fields, in order: CDR3 protein, CDR3 DNA, V gene, J gene, clone size, D gene. The D gene is left open where the match is weak. A clone size is listed for some rows: how often the clone was seen (once, few, many), or a class if it is expanded.

cdr3_aa: CASSLSFSGAGELFF
cdr3_nt: TGTGCTAGCAGTCTTAGCTTTAGTGGCGCCGGGGAGCTGTTTTTT
v_call: TRBV7-7
j_call: TRBJ2-2
clone_size: -
d_call: -

cdr3_aa: CATWGQGHTGELFF
cdr3_nt: TGTGCCACCTGGGGACAGGGGCACACCGGGGAGCTGTTTTTT
v_call: TRBV11-2
j_call: TRBJ2-2
clone_size: once
d_call: TRBD1

cdr3_aa: CASSPTGGTSTDTQYF
cdr3_nt: TGTGCCAGCTCGCCTACAGGGGGCACTAGCACAGATACGCAGTATTTT
v_call: TRBV18
j_call: TRBJ2-3
clone_size: -
d_call: TRBD1

cdr3_aa: CASSQGAQRGGRETQYF
cdr3_nt: TGCGCCAGCAGCCAAGGAGCCCAGCGGGGGGGCCGGGAGACCCAGTACTTC
v_call: TRBV4-1
j_call: TRBJ2-5
clone_size: -
d_call: TRBD2

cdr3_aa: CASSPLTGNTEAFF
cdr3_nt: TGTGCCAGCTCACCATTGACTGGGAACACTGAAGCTTTCTTT
v_call: TRBV18
j_call: TRBJ1-1
clone_size: -
d_call: -

cdr3_aa: CASSRGTNQPQHF
cdr3_nt: TGTGCCAGCAGCCGGGGGACCAATCAGCCCCAGCATTTT
v_call: TRBV14
j_call: TRBJ1-5
clone_size: few
d_call: -

cdr3_aa: CASSIPPTDTQYF
cdr3_nt: TGTGCCAGCAGCATACCCCCCACAGATACGCAGTATTTT
v_call: TRBV6-4
j_call: TRBJ2-3
clone_size: -
d_call: -

cdr3_aa: CASSRSYEQYF
cdr3_nt: TGTGCCAGCAGTCGGTCATACGAGCAGTACTTC
v_call: TRBV28
j_call: TRBJ2-7
clone_size: -
d_call: -

cdr3_aa: CASSGGQKSSYNSPLHF
cdr3_nt: TGTGCCAGTAGCGGGGGACAGAAATCCTCCTATAATTCACCCCTCCACTTT
v_call: TRBV19
j_call: TRBJ1-6
clone_size: -
d_call: TRBD1

cdr3_aa: CASSLGPSGAQETQYF
cdr3_nt: TGCGCCAGCAGCTTGGGGCCTAGCGGGGCCCAAGAGACCCAGTACTTC
v_call: TRBV5-1
j_call: TRBJ2-5
clone_size: few
d_call: TRBD2

cdr3_aa: CASSYEGNYGYTF
cdr3_nt: TGTGCCAGCAGTTACGAGGGAAACTATGGCTACACCTTC
v_call: TRBV6-6
j_call: TRBJ1-2
clone_size: -
d_call: -

cdr3_aa: CASSLTGREGYTF
cdr3_nt: TGTGCCAGCAGTTTGACAGGGAGGGAGGGCTACACCTTC
v_call: TRBV27
j_call: TRBJ1-2
clone_size: -
d_call: TRBD1

cdr3_aa: CASSDRGLQGQYF
cdr3_nt: TGTGCCAGCAGTGACAGGGGGCTGCAGGGGCAGTACTTC
v_call: TRBV6-1
j_call: TRBJ2-7
clone_size: once
d_call: TRBD1

cdr3_aa: CASSKRSRDCCSGNTIYF
cdr3_nt: TGTGCCAGCAGCAAGCGCTCCCGGGACTGTTGCTCTGGAAACACCATATATTTT
v_call: TRBV21-1
j_call: TRBJ1-3
clone_size: -
d_call: -

cdr3_aa: CASSRDWASAEAFF
cdr3_nt: TGTGCCAGCAGCCGAGACTGGGCAAGCGCTGAAGCTTTCTTT
v_call: TRBV7-9
j_call: TRBJ1-1
clone_size: once
d_call: -

cdr3_aa: CAWGSSSYEQYF
cdr3_nt: TGTGCCTGGGGGTCCTCGTCCTACGAGCAGTACTTC
v_call: TRBV30
j_call: TRBJ2-7
clone_size: -
d_call: -

cdr3_aa: CASSPRAGGNTDTQYF
cdr3_nt: TGCGCCAGCAGCCCCCGGGCGGGGGGGAACACAGATACGCAGTATTTT
v_call: TRBV5-1
j_call: TRBJ2-3
clone_size: -
d_call: TRBD2

cdr3_aa: CASSQDAVQPQHF
cdr3_nt: TGTGCCAGCAGCCAAGATGCGGTTCAGCCCCAGCATTTT
v_call: TRBV14
j_call: TRBJ1-5
clone_size: -
d_call: -

cdr3_aa: CATRQGTSNQPQHF
cdr3_nt: TGTGCCACTAGACAGGGAACTAGCAATCAGCCCCAGCATTTT
v_call: TRBV19
j_call: TRBJ1-5
clone_size: few
d_call: TRBD1

cdr3_aa: CASSQVYSIGELFF
cdr3_nt: TGTGCCAGCAGCCAAGTTTACAGTATCGGGGAGCTGTTTTTT
v_call: TRBV14
j_call: TRBJ2-2
clone_size: few
d_call: -

cdr3_aa: CASSRLQGPSSDTF
cdr3_nt: TGTGCCAGCAGCCGTTTACAGGGTCCCTCTTCCGACACCTTC
v_call: TRBV28
j_call: TRBJ1-2
clone_size: -
d_call: -

cdr3_aa: CASSTAGLNTEAFF
cdr3_nt: TGTGCCAGCAGCACGGCAGGATTGAACACTGAAGCTTTCTTT
v_call: TRBV7-2
j_call: TRBJ1-1
clone_size: -
d_call: -

cdr3_aa: CASSFLGVELFF
cdr3_nt: TGTGCCAGCAGTTTTTTAGGGGTGGAGCTGTTTTTT
v_call: TRBV28
j_call: TRBJ2-2
clone_size: -
d_call: -

cdr3_aa: CAWTGVTDTQYF
cdr3_nt: TGTGCCTGGACAGGGGTCACAGATACGCAGTATTTT
v_call: TRBV30
j_call: TRBJ2-3
clone_size: -
d_call: -

cdr3_aa: CSARGQGGQYF
cdr3_nt: TGCAGTGCTAGGGGGCAAGGGGGGCAGTACTTC
v_call: TRBV20-1
j_call: TRBJ2-7
clone_size: -
d_call: -

cdr3_aa: CASRDRDRGTGELFF
cdr3_nt: TGTGCCAGCAGGGACCGGGACAGGGGAACCGGGGAGCTGTTTTTT
v_call: TRBV6-1
j_call: TRBJ2-2
clone_size: -
d_call: TRBD1

cdr3_aa: CASSSSQEFMNTEAFF
cdr3_nt: TGTGCCAGCAGCTCATCACAGGAGTTCATGAACACTGAAGCTTTCTTT
v_call: TRBV5-4
j_call: TRBJ1-1
clone_size: -
d_call: -

cdr3_aa: CASSLETREDTQYF
cdr3_nt: TGTGCCAGCAGCCTAGAGACTAGGGAGGATACGCAGTATTTT
v_call: TRBV9
j_call: TRBJ2-3
clone_size: -
d_call: -

cdr3_aa: CASSLEYSGKETQYF
cdr3_nt: TGCGCCAGCAGCTTGGAGTATAGCGGGAAAGAGACCCAGTACTTC
v_call: TRBV5-1
j_call: TRBJ2-5
clone_size: -
d_call: TRBD2

cdr3_aa: CASSSLGGDPSGELFF
cdr3_nt: TGTGCCAGCAGCTCCCTTGGGGGGGATCCCTCCGGGGAGCTGTTTTTT
v_call: TRBV7-6
j_call: TRBJ2-2
clone_size: -
d_call: TRBD2

cdr3_aa: CASRPAGGPSQYF
cdr3_nt: TGTGCCAGCAGGCCGGCGGGAGGGCCCTCGCAGTACTTC
v_call: TRBV2
j_call: TRBJ2-7
clone_size: -
d_call: TRBD2

cdr3_aa: CASGIGETNTEAFF
cdr3_nt: TGTGCTAGTGGAATAGGGGAGACGAACACTGAAGCTTTCTTT
v_call: TRBV12-5
j_call: TRBJ1-1
clone_size: -
d_call: -

cdr3_aa: CASNRGGVRTDTQYF
cdr3_nt: TGTGCCAGCAATCGCGGGGGGGTGCGCACAGATACGCAGTATTTT
v_call: TRBV9
j_call: TRBJ2-3
clone_size: -
d_call: TRBD2

cdr3_aa: CASKEGGIKQPQHF
cdr3_nt: TGTGCCAGCAAAGAAGGGGGTATTAAGCAGCCCCAGCATTTT
v_call: TRBV6-1
j_call: TRBJ1-5
clone_size: -
d_call: -

cdr3_aa: CASSLADIPFEQYF
cdr3_nt: TGTGCCAGCAGCTTGGCGGACATACCGTTTGAGCAGTACTTC
v_call: TRBV5-6
j_call: TRBJ2-7
clone_size: -
d_call: -

cdr3_aa: CASSLGTAGNTIYF
cdr3_nt: TGCGCCAGCAGCTTAGGGACAGCTGGAAACACCATATATTTT
v_call: TRBV5-1
j_call: TRBJ1-3
clone_size: -
d_call: TRBD1

cdr3_aa: CASSLEGTRVMNTEAFF
cdr3_nt: TGTGCCAGCAGCTTAGAGGGGACGAGGGTGATGAACACTGAAGCTTTCTTT
v_call: TRBV7-9
j_call: TRBJ1-1
clone_size: -
d_call: -

cdr3_aa: CASSQDFIGQGAYEQYF
cdr3_nt: TGTGCCAGCAGCCAAGATTTCATTGGACAGGGGGCTTACGAGCAGTACTTC
v_call: TRBV4-2
j_call: TRBJ2-7
clone_size: -
d_call: TRBD1

cdr3_aa: CASSLAGQLTANTGELFF
cdr3_nt: TGCGCCAGCAGCTTGGCTGGCCAACTGACAGCGAACACCGGGGAGCTGTTTTTT
v_call: TRBV5-1
j_call: TRBJ2-2
clone_size: -
d_call: -

cdr3_aa: CASSKSYNEQFF
cdr3_nt: TGTGCCAGCAGTAAATCTTACAATGAGCAGTTCTTC
v_call: TRBV6-6
j_call: TRBJ2-1
clone_size: -
d_call: -

cdr3_aa: CASSLGVDSFYEQYF
cdr3_nt: TGTGCCAGCAGCTTGGGTGTGGACAGCTTCTACGAGCAGTACTTC
v_call: TRBV5-6
j_call: TRBJ2-7
clone_size: -
d_call: -

cdr3_aa: CASKGQGAGNQPQHF
cdr3_nt: TGTGCCAGCAAGGGACAGGGGGCGGGCAATCAGCCCCAGCATTTT
v_call: TRBV2
j_call: TRBJ1-5
clone_size: -
d_call: TRBD1

cdr3_aa: CASSTGGLWNTEAFF
cdr3_nt: TGTGCCAGCAGTACAGGGGGACTTTGGAACACTGAAGCTTTCTTT
v_call: TRBV28
j_call: TRBJ1-1
clone_size: -
d_call: TRBD1

cdr3_aa: CASSLDSHYGYTF
cdr3_nt: TGTGCCAGCAGCCTCGACAGCCACTATGGCTACACCTTC
v_call: TRBV6-6
j_call: TRBJ1-2
clone_size: -
d_call: -

cdr3_aa: CAIRKQETNTEAFF
cdr3_nt: TGTGCCATCAGGAAACAGGAGACTAACACTGAAGCTTTCTTT
v_call: TRBV10-3
j_call: TRBJ1-1
clone_size: -
d_call: -

cdr3_aa: CASIQGGRDQPQHF
cdr3_nt: TGTGCCAGCATCCAGGGGGGTCGGGATCAGCCCCAGCATTTT
v_call: TRBV28
j_call: TRBJ1-5
clone_size: -
d_call: TRBD1

cdr3_aa: CASSHAPSTDTQYF
cdr3_nt: TGTGCCAGCAGCCATGCCCCTAGCACAGATACGCAGTATTTT
v_call: TRBV4-2
j_call: TRBJ2-3
clone_size: -
d_call: -

cdr3_aa: CASSLELRRTTSTDTQYF
cdr3_nt: TGCGCCAGCAGCTTGGAGCTCCGGAGAACCACTAGCACAGATACGCAGTATTTT
v_call: TRBV5-1
j_call: TRBJ2-3
clone_size: -
d_call: -

cdr3_aa: CSVDRGVGDTQYF
cdr3_nt: TGCAGCGTTGATCGGGGGGTTGGGGATACGCAGTATTTT
v_call: TRBV29-1
j_call: TRBJ2-3
clone_size: -
d_call: TRBD2

cdr3_aa: CASSPDRGNTEAFF
cdr3_nt: TGCGCCAGCAGCCCGGACAGGGGTAACACTGAAGCTTTCTTT
v_call: TRBV5-1
j_call: TRBJ1-1
clone_size: -
d_call: TRBD1

cdr3_aa: CASSPPGLAVRDTQYF
cdr3_nt: TGTGCCAGCAGCCCACCGGGACTAGCGGTAAGAGATACGCAGTATTTT
v_call: TRBV7-9
j_call: TRBJ2-3
clone_size: -
d_call: TRBD2